The entry that follows covers one T cell receptor beta chain sequence. Looked up from germline, CDR1 is LGHNA and CDR2 is YSLEER. The V and J ends lost 0 bases and 2 bases respectively, with 14 bases between them. The CDR3 sequence is 16 residues long. The data originate from a study of blood T cell repertoires in COVID-19. At the level of the study: The origin of the acute and convalescent COVID-19 samples was the United States, Italy and Spain. From T cells, B-cell-depleted T cells, or PBMCs came the material, which was cDNA or gDNA.

Authors' analysis steps: By means of reference gene primer amplification, nucleated cell counts were estimated. Data came from immunoSEQ multiplex PCR; TCRdb stores just in-frame clones and leaves some out. V and J calls and clone size are given by that table; D and trimming were obtained from the DNA. The table lists over 45,000 clones, around 80% of them singletons. The chain joins TRBV4-3 to TRBJ2-7, with a weak D call TRBD1 (6 bases). Source material: peripheral blood. This receptor was obtained from a man aged 70 or older with acute or convalescent COVID-19. The CDR3 reads CASSQDPRTAPYEQYF. The CDR3 DNA follows: TGCGCCAGCAGCCAAGACCCCCGGACAGCTCCCTACGAGCAGTACTTC.